These 26 T cell receptor beta chains came from one sample sequenced in a study of CD8 T cells in Susac syndrome. The RNA, 0.5 to 1 ug, was put through reverse transcription using random hexamers. TCRdb redid the calling of the immunoSEQ multiplex PCR reads with MiXCR, one entry per CDR3 protein. The sample shows hundreds of thousands of distinct CDR3 sequences, 93% of them seen only once. The sample taken for sequencing was CD4+ T cells from PBMCs. All receptors come from a human donor with multiple sclerosis.

This clonotype is a singleton in its sample. This chain connects TRBV29-1 to TRBJ2-7; the D is unclear. This CDR3 comprises 12 residues. Germline V gives CDR1 SQVTM, CDR2 ANQGSEA. The CDR3 DNA sequence: TGCGGCCGGCGCGAAACGGCCTACGAGCAGTACGTC. Protein product: CGRRETAYEQYV.

The rearrangement joins TRBV13 to TRBJ2-1, with 9 bases identical to TRBD2. The CDR3 extends over 15 amino acids. The V gene end was trimmed by 5 bases and the J gene end by 7 bases; junction bases not matched to a gene: 9. Germline values: CDR1 PRHDT, CDR2 FYEKMQ (reference sequence). The CDR3 sequence: CASSPWVAGANEQFF. DNA of the CDR3: TGTGCCAGCAGCCCTTGGGTAGCGGGGGCAAATGAGCAGTTCTTC.

The rearrangement uses TRBV29-1 and TRBJ1-2; D is unclear. CDR3 length: 11 amino acids. V dropped 4 bases and J dropped 2 bases, with 5 bases sitting between them. Germline V gene lookup returns CDR1 SQVTM and CDR2 ANQGSEA. In DNA form, the CDR3 reads TGCAGCGTTGTAGCGAACTATGGCTACACCTTC. Its translation: CSVVANYGYTF.

CDR3 nucleotide sequence: TGTGCCAGCAGTCATGGATCTGGGGAGCAGTACTTC. Translated, it gives CASSHGSGEQYF. The chain combines TRBV13 with TRBJ2-7; unclear D gene. This CDR3 is 12 amino acids long. CDR1 PRHDT and CDR2 FYEKMQ come from the germline V gene (reference sequence). Deletions cut 6 bases from V and 7 bases from J, with 13 bases between. Filled out from reference TRBV13 and TRBJ2-7, the complete variable domain reads AAGVIQSPRHLIKEKRETATLKCYPIPRHDTVYWYQQGPGQDPQFLISFYEKMQSDKGSIPDRFSAQQFSDYHSELNMSSLELGDSALYFCASSHGSGEQYFGPGTRLTVT.

This chain links TRBV29-1 with TRBJ2-1, with D possibly matching TRBD2 (6 bases). V was pared by 2 bases and J by 9 bases, with 11 bases between. The CDR3 has 12 residues. CDR1 is SQVTM and CDR2 is ANQGSEA in the germline V gene. The chain's CDR3 is CSVETAGSEQFF. For the CDR3, the DNA is TGCAGCGTTGAAACGGCGGGGAGTGAGCAGTTCTTC.

The gene calls are TRBV9 and TRBJ2-1; D could derive from TRBD1 or TRBD2 (6 bases each). CDR1 is SGDLS, CDR2 YYNGEE, per germline. The V end was cut by 4 bases, the J end by 10 bases, with 24 bases between. There are 16 residues in the CDR3. CDR3 sequence reads: CASSLGGTQVEWEQFF. The CDR3 DNA is TGTGCCAGCAGCTTAGGGGGGACCCAGGTGGAATGGGAGCAGTTCTTC.

V usage is TRBV27 and J usage is TRBJ2-2; 10 positions match TRBD2. The germline V gene has CDR1 MNHEY and CDR2 SMNVEV (reference sequence). CDR3 size: 19 residues. Losses at the gene ends were 6 bases for V and 7 bases for J; bases not matched to a gene: 20. The CDR3 DNA is TGTGCCAGCAGGCCATCGGGGGGACTAGCGAGGGGGCCTAACGGGGAGCTGTTTTTT. Its protein product is CASRPSGGLARGPNGELFF.

This chain uses TRBV20-1 with TRBJ2-7, with TRBD2 matching 11 bases. The CDR3 extends over 16 amino acids. The V segment lost 2 bases and the J segment 0 bases; nucleotides outside the gene matches: 6. Looked up from germline, CDR1 is DFQATT and CDR2 is SNEGSKA (reference sequence). The CDR3 region is CSARRRLAGISYEQYF. CDR3 nucleotide sequence: TGCAGTGCTAGACGAAGACTAGCGGGAATCTCCTACGAGCAGTACTTC.

V and J are TRBV7-2 and TRBJ2-1; D is perhaps TRBD2 (5 bases). The CDR3 is made up of 11 amino acids. Trimming removed 5 bases at V and 10 bases at J, with 9 bases between. Germline V gene lookup returns CDR1 SGHTA and CDR2 FQGNSA. This CDR3 is CASSARLEQFF. CDR3 DNA sequence: TGTGCCAGCAGCGCCAGACTAGAGCAGTTCTTC.

The table lists this clonotype with a few counts. The CDR3 DNA follows: TGTGCCAGCAGTTCCAGCTCCTACGAGCAGTACGTC. It codes for CASSSSSYEQYV. The V and J genes are TRBV6-2 or TRBV6-3 and TRBJ2-7; D is unclear. V was pared by 4 bases and J by 0 bases, with 4 bases between. The V gene's germline CDR1 is MNHEY and CDR2 SVGEGT. The CDR3 runs to 12 residues.

The chain carries TRBV12-2 and TRBJ1-5; the DNA was not compared with TRBD1, the D call given in the table. TRBV12-2 is a pseudogene segment. The CDR3 extends over 18 amino acids. The DNA of the CDR3 is TGTGCAAGTCGCTTATCCCCCGCGGACAGGGTCGGGAATCAGCCCCAGCATTTT. It specifies CASRLSPADRVGNQPQHF.

The chain joins TRBV3-1 to TRBJ2-7; D is possibly TRBD1 (8 bases). V lost 1 base and J 2 bases, leaving 12 bases between the germline ends. The CDR3 covers 15 residues. The V gene's germline CDR1 is LGHDT and CDR2 YNNKEL (reference sequence). The CDR3 DNA reads TGTGCCAGCAGCCAAGCACAGGGGGGGCCCTACGAGCAGTACTTC. This sequence encodes CASSQAQGGPYEQYF.

This clonotype has just one count. The rearrangement joins TRBV18 to TRBJ2-1; D remains ambiguous. Trimming removed 3 bases at V and 8 bases at J, with 11 bases between. The CDR3 sequence is 13 residues long. The germline gives CDR1 KGHSH, CDR2 LQKENI. DNA for the CDR3: TGTGCCAGCTCACCCCGCCAGAGGTATGAGCAGTTCTTC. As protein: CASSPRQRYEQFF.

The rearrangement links TRBV30 to TRBJ1-3; 8 nucleotides align to TRBD1. The CDR3 spans 15 residues. The germline V gene encodes CDR1 GTSNPN and CDR2 SVGIG (reference sequence). V was pared by 1 base and J by 4 bases, with 6 bases of the junction left unmatched. The DNA of the CDR3 is TGTGCCTGGAGTGGTCAGGGGGCGAAGGGAAACACCATATATTTT. It translates to CAWSGQGAKGNTIYF. The complete variable domain, with remaining parts taken from reference TRBV30 and TRBJ1-3, reads SQTIHQWPATLVQPVGSPLSLECTVEGTSNPNLYWYRQAAGRGLQLLFYSVGIGQISSEVPQNLSASRPQDRQFILSSKKLLLSDSGFYLCAWSGQGAKGNTIYFGEGSWLTVV.

This rearrangement joins TRBV29-1 to TRBJ1-1, with D perhaps TRBD1 (5 bases). The CDR3 spans 13 residues. Trimming shortened V by 7 bases and J by 0 bases, and 12 bases separated the two germline ends. The germline V gene encodes CDR1 SQVTM and CDR2 ANQGSEA. CDR3 nucleotide sequence: TGCAGCGGCGGGGCCACAATGAACACTGAAGCTTTCTTT. Translating gives CSGGATMNTEAFF.

The chain uses TRBV10-2 and TRBJ1-1, with D uncertain. The V end was cut by 9 bases, the J end by 2 bases, with 10 bases between. Germline V gene sequence: CDR1 WSHSY, CDR2 SAAADI. The CDR3 is made up of 12 amino acids. CDR3 sequence: CASYTTNTEAFF. CDR3 sequence (DNA): TGCGCCAGTTATACTACCAACACTGAAGCTTTCTTT.

The rearrangement joins TRBV2 to TRBJ2-7, with D hard to call. The CDR3 spans 10 residues. V was cut by 7 bases and J by 0 bases, with 1 base left in between. CDR1 and CDR2 from the germline V gene are SNHLY and FYNNEI. CDR3 nucleotides: TGTGCCAGCATCTCCTACGAGCAGTACGTC. Its protein is CASISYEQYV.

J is TRBJ2-7 and V is TRBV5-4, with TRBD1 matching 9 bases. Trimming at V came to 4 bases and at J to 1 base, leaving 9 bases not matched to a gene. The CDR3 sequence is 16 residues long. Germline V gene sequence: CDR1 SGHNT, CDR2 YYREEE (reference sequence). CDR3 amino acids: CASSPPSGTGSYEQYV. Written as DNA, the CDR3 is TGTGCCAGCAGCCCACCGTCCGGGACAGGGTCCTACGAGCAGTACGTC.

The rearrangement links TRBV4-1 to TRBJ1-4; perhaps TRBD1 as D (6 bases). V gave up 4 bases and J gave up 4 bases, with 22 bases separating them. The CDR3 runs to 18 residues. Germline CDR1 and CDR2: MGHRA and YSYEKL. CDR3 DNA: TGCGCCAGCAGCCTCGGATTTGGGACATGGTCCCTTAATGAAAAACTGTTTTTT. Its translation: CASSLGFGTWSLNEKLFF.

This clonotype was detected only a few times. V is TRBV6-5 and J is TRBJ2-5; the D gene is possibly TRBD2 (5 bases). CDR1 and CDR2 from the germline V gene are MNHEY and SVGAGI. Between the trimmed V and J ends, which lost 5 bases and 2 bases, there was a span of 9 bases. The CDR3 runs to 13 residues. The CDR3 DNA follows: TGTGCCAGCAGTCGGACTGTACAAGAGACCCAGTACTTC. This sequence encodes CASSRTVQETQYF.

The genes are TRBV27 and TRBJ1-2; 8 nucleotides match TRBD1. J gave up 8 bases and V 8 bases, and 4 bases lay outside the gene matches. Germline V CDR1 and CDR2: MNHEY, SMNVEV (reference sequence). This CDR3 spans 11 amino acids. CDR3 nucleotide sequence: TGTGCCAGCCCGACAGGGGACGGCTACACCTTC. Amino acids: CASPTGDGYTF.

This chain links TRBV7-2 with TRBJ2-1; D might be TRBD2 (5 bases). V lost 1 base and J lost 1, with 8 bases in between. There are 15 residues in the CDR3. The germline gives CDR1 SGHTA, CDR2 FQGNSA. CDR3: CASSLELDSYNEQFF. CDR3 DNA: TGTGCCAGCAGCTTAGAACTAGATTCCTACAATGAGCAGTTCTTC.

The genes are TRBV6-5 and TRBJ2-6; the D gene is possibly TRBD2 (7 bases). The ends were cut back, 4 bases at V and 2 bases at J, with 18 bases in the middle. This CDR3 region has 18 residues. Germline CDR1 MNHEY, CDR2 SVGAGI. DNA of the CDR3: TGTGCCAGCAGTTTACCTAGGGGGGGCGTTGCTGGGGCCAACGTCCTGACTTTC. It codes for CASSLPRGGVAGANVLTF.

The CDR3, as DNA: TGTGCCATCAGTCTACAGGGAGGGGCCAACGTCCTGACTTTC. As protein: CAISLQGGANVLTF. This rearrangement joins TRBV10-3 to TRBJ2-6, with D possibly being TRBD1 (6 bases). The CDR3 has 14 residues. The germline V and J ends were trimmed by 5 bases and 4 bases, with 9 bases remaining between them. Germline lookup yields CDR1 ENHRY and CDR2 SYGVKD.

The V and J genes are TRBV6-6 and TRBJ1-1, with D unclear. The CDR3 consists of 13 residues. V lost 6 bases to trimming and J lost 4 bases, with 12 bases between them. Germline V gives CDR1 MNHNY, CDR2 SVGAGI (reference sequence). Written as DNA, the CDR3 is TGTGCCAGCAGAGTGGAGACCTTCACTGAAGCTTTCTTT. It translates to CASRVETFTEAFF.

The gene calls are TRBV20-1 and TRBJ1-1, with D uncertain. This CDR3 comprises 16 residues. Germline lookup yields CDR1 DFQATT and CDR2 SNEGSKA (reference sequence). Trimming stripped 3 bases from V and 6 bases from J, with 23 bases between. CDR3 in amino acids: CSASPIAAGMAAEAFF. CDR3 nucleotides: TGCAGTGCTAGTCCCATAGCCGCAGGCATGGCCGCTGAAGCTTTCTTT.